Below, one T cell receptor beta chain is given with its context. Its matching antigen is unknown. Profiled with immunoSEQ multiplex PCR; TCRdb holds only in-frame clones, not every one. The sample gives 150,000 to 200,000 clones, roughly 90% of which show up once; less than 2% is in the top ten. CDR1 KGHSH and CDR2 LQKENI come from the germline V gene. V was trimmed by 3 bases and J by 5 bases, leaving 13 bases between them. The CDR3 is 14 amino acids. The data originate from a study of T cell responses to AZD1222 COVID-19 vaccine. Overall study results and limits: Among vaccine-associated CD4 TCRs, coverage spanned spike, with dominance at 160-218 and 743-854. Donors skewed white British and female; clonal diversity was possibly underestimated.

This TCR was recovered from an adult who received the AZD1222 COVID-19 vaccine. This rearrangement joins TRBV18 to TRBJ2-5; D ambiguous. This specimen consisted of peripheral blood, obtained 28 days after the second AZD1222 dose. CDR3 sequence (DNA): TGTGCCAGCTCACCCCAAGAGATAAGGGAGACCCAGTACTTC. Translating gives CASSPQEIRETQYF.